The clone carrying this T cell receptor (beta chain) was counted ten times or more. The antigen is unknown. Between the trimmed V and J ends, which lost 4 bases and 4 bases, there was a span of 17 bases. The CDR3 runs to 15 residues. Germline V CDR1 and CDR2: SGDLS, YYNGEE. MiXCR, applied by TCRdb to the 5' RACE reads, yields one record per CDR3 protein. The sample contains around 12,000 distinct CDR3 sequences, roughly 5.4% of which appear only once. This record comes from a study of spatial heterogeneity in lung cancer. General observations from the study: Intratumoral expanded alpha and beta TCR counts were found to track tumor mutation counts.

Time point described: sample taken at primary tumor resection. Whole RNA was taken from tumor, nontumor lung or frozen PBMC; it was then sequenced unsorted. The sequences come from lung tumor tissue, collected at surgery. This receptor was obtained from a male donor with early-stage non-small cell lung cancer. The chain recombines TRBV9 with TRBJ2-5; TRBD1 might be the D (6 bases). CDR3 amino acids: CASSPLGDTRETQYF. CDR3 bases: TGTGCCAGCAGCCCTCTAGGGGACACAAGAGAGACCCAGTACTTC.